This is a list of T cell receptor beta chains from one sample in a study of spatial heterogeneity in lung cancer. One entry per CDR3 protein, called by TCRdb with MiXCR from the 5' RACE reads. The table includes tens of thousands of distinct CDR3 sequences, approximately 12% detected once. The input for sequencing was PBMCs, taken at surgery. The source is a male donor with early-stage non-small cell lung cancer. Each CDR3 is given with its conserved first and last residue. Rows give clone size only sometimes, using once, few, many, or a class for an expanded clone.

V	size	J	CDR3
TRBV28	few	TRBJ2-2	CASSQGARANTGELFF
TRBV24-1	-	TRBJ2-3	CAASEPDRTDTQYF
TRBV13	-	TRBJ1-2	CASSLGRGPGDYGYTF
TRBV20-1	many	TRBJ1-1	CSASPISGRAFF
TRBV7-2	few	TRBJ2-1	CASSLDAGTNNEQFF
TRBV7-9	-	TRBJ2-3	CASSSMGSSTQYF
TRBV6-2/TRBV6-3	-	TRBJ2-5	CASNQEAYQETQYF
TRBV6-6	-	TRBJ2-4	CASSYSETLLAKNIQYF
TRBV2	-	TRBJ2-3	CASSVGQPFDTQYF
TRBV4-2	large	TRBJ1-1	CASSQPGTAEAFF
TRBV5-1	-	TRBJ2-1	CASSSLAGGRSDEQFF
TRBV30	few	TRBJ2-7	CAWSRAPSSYEQYF
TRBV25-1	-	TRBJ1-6	CASSGGVSSYNSPLHF
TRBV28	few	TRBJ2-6	CASSFQTGREGFSGANVLTF
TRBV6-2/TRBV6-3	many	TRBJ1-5	CASSKQGQGIQPQHF
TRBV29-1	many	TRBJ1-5	CSVGEGNQPQHF
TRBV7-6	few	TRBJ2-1	CASSPRTGRFEQFF
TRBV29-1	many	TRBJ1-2	CSVEAPTGTYGYTF
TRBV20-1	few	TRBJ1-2	CSASPASNYGYTF
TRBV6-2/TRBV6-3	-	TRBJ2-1	CASSYAGNEQFF
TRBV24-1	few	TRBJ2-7	CATSDSWARSYEQYF
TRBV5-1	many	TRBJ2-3	CASSLEGYHSTDTQYF
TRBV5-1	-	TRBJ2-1	CASSLGPPGLGRRNEQFF
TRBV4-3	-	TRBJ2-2	CASSQDGNTGELFF
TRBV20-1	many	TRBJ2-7	CSAKRGLALSYEQYF
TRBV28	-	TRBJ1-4	CASSLSQTGLGEKLFF
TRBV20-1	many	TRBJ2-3	CSATRLDRTDTQYF
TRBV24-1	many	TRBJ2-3	CATSDRGLAGEVDTQYF
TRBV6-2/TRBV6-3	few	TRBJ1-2	CASSYAGVYGYTF
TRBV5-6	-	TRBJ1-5	CASSLGPAGTVNQPQHF
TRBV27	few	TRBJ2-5	CARNTETQYF
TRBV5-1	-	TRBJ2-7	CASSWNPTVSYEQYF
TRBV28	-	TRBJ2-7	CASSFQRDYEQYF